The 17 T cell receptor beta chains below were found in one sample sequenced in a study of response to subunit inactivated influenza vaccine. Using its own MiXCR run on the RT-PCR reads, TCRdb lists one record per CDR3 protein. This sample has hundreds of thousands of distinct CDR3 sequences, with 10% to 15% found just once. Sequencing used non-naive T cells sorted from PBMCs, obtained 14 days before vaccination. The receptors derive from a man in his fifties who received an inactivated influenza vaccine.

This clonotype was observed many times. The CDR3 nucleotides read TGCAGCGCGAGCGGGGGGGAAAACGAGCAGTACTTC. Translated, it gives CSASGGENEQYF. The rearrangement uses TRBV29-1 and TRBJ2-7, with 10 bases matching TRBD2. V was clipped by 7 bases and J by 5 bases; unmatched bases: 5. The CDR3 is made up of 12 amino acids. Germline assignment: CDR1 SQVTM and CDR2 ANQGSEA.

This clonotype has just a few counts. The chain is built from TRBV12-3 or TRBV12-4 and TRBJ2-1, with no clear D. V was cut by 4 bases and J by 8 bases, with 9 bases left in between. CDR3 size: 12 residues. The CDR3 DNA reads as TGTGCCAGCAGTTGGCAAGGATATGAGCAGTTCTTC. Protein: CASSWQGYEQFF.

This clonotype came up many times. This chain joins TRBV20-1 and TRBJ2-1; D assignment may be TRBD1 or TRBD2 (5 bases each). V lost 2 bases and J lost 13, with 27 bases in between. The germline CDR1 and CDR2 sequences are DFQATT and SNEGSKA (reference sequence). This CDR3 comprises 16 residues. CDR3 DNA sequence: TGCAGTGCTAGAACTTCCGGGACCGACGGATATAACGTACAGTTCTTC. Its protein product is CSARTSGTDGYNVQFF.

In this sample, this clonotype turned up many times. V usage is TRBV7-9 and J usage is TRBJ2-1, with 8 bases lining up with TRBD2. The CDR3 length is 15 residues. V was pared by 10 bases and J by 0 bases, with 8 bases of the junction left unmatched. The germline V gene encodes CDR1 SEHNR and CDR2 FQNEAQ (reference sequence). The CDR3 coding sequence is TGTGCCACACATAGCGGGGAAACCTCCTACAATGAGCAGTTCTTC. This translates into CATHSGETSYNEQFF.

This clonotype was observed at least ten times. One end of the junction does not line up with germline, which may come from a read error. The chain couples TRBV29-1 to TRBJ2-5; a weak D match, TRBD2 (7 bases). The CDR3 length is 13 residues. Germline assignment: CDR1 SQVTM and CDR2 ANQGSEA. CDR3 protein: CSVEDQFRGANHF. Here the CDR3 DNA reads TGCAGCGTTGAAGATCAGTTCCGGGGGGCGAACCACTTC.

There are a few counts of this clonotype. The chain recombines TRBV3-1 with TRBJ1-1; D uncertain. This CDR3 is built from 14 residues. Trimming left V 4 bases short and J 1 base short, with 10 bases between. Germline V gene lookup returns CDR1 LGHDT and CDR2 YNNKEL (reference sequence). The CDR3 loop is CASSRVAGNTEAFF. CDR3 nucleotide sequence: TGTGCCAGCAGCCGAGTGGCGGGGAACACTGAAGCTTTCTTT.

The chain couples TRBV4-2 to TRBJ1-3, with D hard to call. V gave up 4 bases and J gave up 0 bases, with 13 bases separating them. This CDR3 spans 16 amino acids. CDR1 is LGHNA and CDR2 is YNFKEQ in the germline V gene. CDR3 bases: TGTGCCAGCAGCCTTCGACGGTGGATCTCTGGAAACACCATATATTTT. Translated: CASSLRRWISGNTIYF.

The sample holds many counts of this clonotype. The rearrangement links TRBV20-1 to TRBJ2-2; D ambiguous. Germline loops: CDR1 DFQATT, CDR2 SNEGSKA (reference sequence). The length of the CDR3 is 13 residues. Trimming pared 7 bases from V and 2 bases from J, leaving 11 bases between. The CDR3 nucleotides are TGCAGTGTCCGGCATGATAACACCGGGGAGCTGTTTTTT. It yields the protein CSVRHDNTGELFF.

This clonotype came up a few times. The rearrangement joins TRBV29-1 to TRBJ2-7; TRBD2 matches at 7 bases. CDR3 length: 13 amino acids. Germline trimming cut 7 bases from V and 3 bases from J; bases unmatched to any gene: 9. CDR1 is SQVTM and CDR2 is ANQGSEA in the germline V gene. For the CDR3, the DNA is TGCAGCGGCGAAGCGGGAAAACTCTACGAGCAGTACTTC. It translates to CSGEAGKLYEQYF.

The V and J genes are TRBV2 and TRBJ2-3; D not resolved. The germline V gene has CDR1 SNHLY and CDR2 FYNNEI. Trimming removed 8 bases from V and 9 bases from J, with 12 bases in between. CDR3 length: 11 residues. CDR3 protein: CASSPRTTQYF. CDR3 in DNA: TGTGCCAGCTCACCTCGAACGACGCAGTATTTT.

In regard to this clonotype: This may come from a read error, since a much larger clone is one base off. J is TRBJ2-7 and V is TRBV29-1; perhaps TRBD2 as D (6 bases). In germline, CDR1 is SQVTM, CDR2 ANQGSEA. Trimming removed 5 bases from V and 4 bases from J, with 15 bases in between. The CDR3 consists of 13 residues. The CDR3 DNA sequence: TGCAGCGTTACTGGACTAAGCCTTTACGAGCAGTACTTC. It codes for CSVTGLSLYEQYF.

This clonotype was detected many times. This rearrangement joins TRBV20-1 to TRBJ2-1, with D unresolved. CDR1 and CDR2 from the germline V gene are DFQATT and SNEGSKA (reference sequence). V was shortened by 1 base and J by 3 bases, with 10 bases between the two germline ends. The CDR3 covers 14 residues. The DNA for the CDR3 is TGCAGTGCTAGAGGCCAGAGTGTCTACAATGAGCAGTTCTTC. It yields the protein CSARGQSVYNEQFF.

The chain recombines TRBV10-2 with TRBJ2-5; D not resolved. Germline V gene lookup returns CDR1 WSHSY and CDR2 SAAADI. Trimming took 8 bases from V and 1 from J, leaving 11 bases between them. This CDR3 is built from 13 residues. The CDR3 nucleotides read TGCGCCAGCGGAACCGGGCTCCAAGAGACCCAGTACTTC. It is translated as CASGTGLQETQYF.

This clonotype appeared a few times. V usage is TRBV6-5 and J usage is TRBJ2-7, with D perhaps TRBD2 (5 bases). CDR1 and CDR2 from the germline V gene are MNHEY and SVGAGI. The germline V and J ends were trimmed by 0 bases and 6 bases, with 15 bases remaining between them. This CDR3 spans 15 amino acids. This CDR3 is CASSYSLGDKSEQYF. DNA of the CDR3: TGTGCCAGCAGTTACTCTCTGGGAGATAAATCCGAGCAGTACTTC.

This clonotype was seen a handful of times. The rearrangement links TRBV5-6 to TRBJ2-7; D perhaps matches TRBD2 (5 bases). This CDR3 spans 14 amino acids. Germline-derived CDR1 and CDR2 are SGHDT and YYEEEE. V was pared by 2 bases and J by 1 base, with 10 bases between. CDR3 nucleotides: TGTGCCAGCAGCTTTTTGCTAGCTTCCTACGAGCAGTACTTC. Protein: CASSFLLASYEQYF.

This clonotype was detected a few times. The chain is built from TRBV5-1 and TRBJ2-3, with D unclear. CDR1 and CDR2 from the germline V gene are SGHRS and YFSETQ. The CDR3 spans 11 residues. Trimming took off 4 bases at V and 6 bases at J, with 6 bases between the two ends. The CDR3 spells CASSNRDTQYF. CDR3 sequence (DNA): TGCGCCAGCAGCAATCGGGATACGCAGTATTTT. Full variable domain (rest looked up from reference TRBV5-1 and TRBJ2-3): KAGVTQTPRYLIKTRGQQVTLSCSPISGHRSVSWYQQTPGQGLQFLFEYFSETQRNKGNFPGRFSGRQFSNSRSEMNVSTLELGDSALYLCASSNRDTQYFGPGTRLTVL.

This clonotype was counted between two and nine times. The V and J genes are TRBV7-2 and TRBJ1-2; D call uncertain. Germline V gene sequence: CDR1 SGHTA, CDR2 FQGNSA. With 4 bases removed from V and 4 bases from J, the gap between germline ends came to 13 bases. CDR3 size: 14 residues. In DNA, the CDR3 is TGTGCCAGCAGCTCTACACCAGGCGTCTATGGCTACACCTTC. Its translation: CASSSTPGVYGYTF.